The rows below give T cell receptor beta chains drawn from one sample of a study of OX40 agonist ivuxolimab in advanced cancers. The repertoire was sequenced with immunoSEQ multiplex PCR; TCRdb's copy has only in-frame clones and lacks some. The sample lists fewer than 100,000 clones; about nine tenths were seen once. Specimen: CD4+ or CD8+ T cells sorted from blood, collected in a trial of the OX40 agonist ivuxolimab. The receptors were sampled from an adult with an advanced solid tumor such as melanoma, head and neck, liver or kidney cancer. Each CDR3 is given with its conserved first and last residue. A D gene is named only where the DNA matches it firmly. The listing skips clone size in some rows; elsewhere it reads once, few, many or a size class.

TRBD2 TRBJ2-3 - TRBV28 TGTGCCAGCAGTTTATGGGGCCTAGCGGGAGGAGATACGCAGTATTTT CASSLWGLAGGDTQYF
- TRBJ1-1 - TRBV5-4 TGTGCCAGCAGCGTTGACAGTAACACTGAAGCTTTCTTT CASSVDSNTEAFF
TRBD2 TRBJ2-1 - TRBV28 TGTGCCAGCAGTTTAACGGGAGGGTGGAATGAGCAGTTCTTC CASSLTGGWNEQFF
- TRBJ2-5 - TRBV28 TGTGCCAGCCAGGGGCGCTTAGAGACCCAGTACTTC CASQGRLETQYF
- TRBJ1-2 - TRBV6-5 TGTGCCAGCAGTTACCCGGGGCGCGGCTACACCTTC CASSYPGRGYTF
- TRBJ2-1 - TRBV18 TGTGCCAGCTCACCTTTAACGGGAGAGAATGAGCAGTTCTTC CASSPLTGENEQFF
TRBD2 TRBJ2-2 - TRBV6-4 TGTGCCAGCAGTGACTCGGGGACTAGCCCCTCAAAGCTGTTTTTT CASSDSGTSPSKLFF
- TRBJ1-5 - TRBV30 TGTGCCTGGAGTAAAGGTAGCAATCAGCCCCAGCATTTT CAWSKGSNQPQHF
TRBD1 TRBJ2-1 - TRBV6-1 TGTGCCAGTCGGACAGGGGTAGAATCCTACAATGAGCAGTTCTTC CASRTGVESYNEQFF
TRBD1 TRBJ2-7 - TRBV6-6 TGTGCCAGCAGGGACGGGACAGGGGACTTC CASRDGTGDF
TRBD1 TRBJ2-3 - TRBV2 TGTGCCAGCAGCCAGACAGGGGGCTACACAGATACGCAGTATTTT CASSQTGGYTDTQYF
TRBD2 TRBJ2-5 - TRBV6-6 TGTGCCAGCAGTGGGGAGGGTGGGAAGACCCAGTACTTC CASSGEGGKTQYF
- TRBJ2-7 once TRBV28 TGTGCCAGCAGTCGGACAGCTCCTTACGAGCAGTACTTC CASSRTAPYEQYF
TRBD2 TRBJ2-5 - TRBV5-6 TGTGCCAGCAGTTGGAGCGGGAGGCGACAAGAGACCCAGTACTTC CASSWSGRRQETQYF
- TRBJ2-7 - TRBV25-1 TGTGCCAGCAGTGAAGTATACGAGCAGTACTTC CASSEVYEQYF
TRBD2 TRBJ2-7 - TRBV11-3 TGTGCCAGCAGCTCCGGGAGGGAGGTTCCCTACGAGCAGTACTTC CASSSGREVPYEQYF
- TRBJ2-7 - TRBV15 TGTGCCACCAGCAGAGATGTAGGGTATACAACCTACGAGCAGTACTTC CATSRDVGYTTYEQYF
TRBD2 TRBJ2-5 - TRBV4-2 TGTGCCAGCAGCCAAGTCACGGGAGGGCCGATGGAGACCCAGTACTTC CASSQVTGGPMETQYF
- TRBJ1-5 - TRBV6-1 TGTGCCAGCAGTTCCTCACAGGGAAATCAGCCCCAGCATTTT CASSSSQGNQPQHF
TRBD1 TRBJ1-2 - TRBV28 TGTGCCAGCAGTACGACAGGGGAAAACTATGGCTACACCTTC CASSTTGENYGYTF
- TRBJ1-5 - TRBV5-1 TGCGCCAGCAGCCTAGACAGAAATCAGCCCCAGCATTTT CASSLDRNQPQHF
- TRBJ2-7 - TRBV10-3 TGTGCCATTCAAGCCGGGACCTCGTACGAGCAGTACTTC CAIQAGTSYEQYF
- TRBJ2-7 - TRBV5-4 TGTGCCAGCAGCTTGGGACGGTCCTACGAGCAGTACTTC CASSLGRSYEQYF
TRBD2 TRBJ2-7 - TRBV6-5 TGTGCCAGCAAGGGCGGGAGGGCCTCCTACGAGCAGTACTTC CASKGGRASYEQYF
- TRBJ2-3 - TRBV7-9 TGTGCCAGCAGCCCACGACTCCCGACTGCCGCAGATACGCAGTATTTT CASSPRLPTAADTQYF
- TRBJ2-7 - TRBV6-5 TGTGCCAGCAGTTACAGTAACGGTGGTGGGCAGTACTTC CASSYSNGGGQYF
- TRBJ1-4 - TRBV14 TGTGCCAGCAGCCAAGATTCGGGTTGGGAGGGTGAAAAACTGTTTTTT CASSQDSGWEGEKLFF
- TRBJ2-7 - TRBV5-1 TGCGCCAGCAGCTTATCAGGGGCCGAGCAGTACTTC CASSLSGAEQYF
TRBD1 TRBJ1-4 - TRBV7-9 TGTGCCAGCAGCTTGGGGACAGGGGACGAAAAACTGTTTTTT CASSLGTGDEKLFF
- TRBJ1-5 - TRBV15 TGTGCCACCAGCAGAGACAGGGTCGTTCAGCCCCAGCATTTT CATSRDRVVQPQHF
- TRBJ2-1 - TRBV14 TGTGCCAGCAGCTACTTGGCGGGTACCTACAATGAGCAGTTCTTC CASSYLAGTYNEQFF
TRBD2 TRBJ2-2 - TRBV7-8 TGTGCCAGCAGCGCCAGTGTCAGCGGGAGGGCCACCGGGGAGCTGTTTTTT CASSASVSGRATGELFF
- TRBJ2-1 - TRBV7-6 TGTGCCAGCAGCACTAGCCCTACCCGGAATGAGCAGTTCTTC CASSTSPTRNEQFF
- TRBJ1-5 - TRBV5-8 TGTGCCAGCAGCGTAGGACTGAGAAATCAGCCCCAGCATTTT CASSVGLRNQPQHF
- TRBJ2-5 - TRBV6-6 TGTGCCAGCAGTTACTCGGGGGAGACCCAGTACTTC CASSYSGETQYF
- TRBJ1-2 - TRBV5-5 TGTGCCAGCAGCTTAAGTCCCTCTGAGACGGGGCCCTTC CASSLSPSETGPF
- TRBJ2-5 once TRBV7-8 TGTGCCAGCAGCCGTGTGTTAGGGGAGGAGACCCAGTACTTC CASSRVLGEETQYF
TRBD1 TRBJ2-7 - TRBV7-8 TGTGCCAGCAGCTTCCAACAGGGGGCGGGTTACGAGCAGTACTTC CASSFQQGAGYEQYF
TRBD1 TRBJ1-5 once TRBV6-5 TGTGCCAGCAGGACAGGGGGCCTCAATCAGCCCCAGCATTTT CASRTGGLNQPQHF
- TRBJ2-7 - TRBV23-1 TGCGCCAGCAGCTTGGGCTCCTACGAGCAGTACTTC CASSLGSYEQYF
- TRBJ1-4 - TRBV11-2 TGTGCCAGCAGCTTAGATCCAGGGAGAAATGAAAAACTGTTTTTT CASSLDPGRNEKLFF
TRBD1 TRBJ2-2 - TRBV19 TGTGCCAGCCGACAGGGGCCGAACACCGGGGAGCTGTTTTTT CASRQGPNTGELFF
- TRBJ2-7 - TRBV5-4 TGTGCCAGCAGCTTGGGTCCTACCTACGAGCAGTACTTC CASSLGPTYEQYF
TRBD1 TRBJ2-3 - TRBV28 TGTGCCAGCAGTTTAAGGCCAGGGGGAGCAGATACGCAGTATTTT CASSLRPGGADTQYF
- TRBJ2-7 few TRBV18 TGTGCCAGCTCACCATCGTCCCTCGAGCAGTACTTC CASSPSSLEQYF
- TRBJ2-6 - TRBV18 TGTGCCAGCTCACCCCGGGGCCAGGACTCTGGGGCCAACGTCCTGACTTTC CASSPRGQDSGANVLTF
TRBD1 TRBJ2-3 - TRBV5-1 TGCGCCAGCAGGGGGACAGTGACAGATACGCAGTATTTT CASRGTVTDTQYF
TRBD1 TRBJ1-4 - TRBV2 TGTGCCAGCAGTGAACGGGCAGGGGGCAATGAAAAACTGTTTTTT CASSERAGGNEKLFF
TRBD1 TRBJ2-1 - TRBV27 TGTGCCAGCAGTCAAAGGGGCCCGGGACAGGTTTACAATGAGCAGTTCTTC CASSQRGPGQVYNEQFF
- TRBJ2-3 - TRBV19 TGTGCCAGTAGTATAGATGTACGGACAGATACGCAGTATTTT CASSIDVRTDTQYF
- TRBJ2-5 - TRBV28 TGTGCCAGCAGTTTTGGGGGGACCCAGTACTTC CASSFGGTQYF
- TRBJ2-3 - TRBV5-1 TGCGCCAGCAGCTTGATCAGTTGGGATACGCAGTATTTT CASSLISWDTQYF